The 20 T cell receptor beta chains below come from one sample, sequenced in a study of OX40 agonist ivuxolimab in advanced cancers. The table came from immunoSEQ multiplex PCR; TCRdb's copy has only in-frame clones and leaves some out. The sample lists roughly 83,000 clones, 70% to 85% seen once, with roughly 7.3% in the top ten. The sequenced sample was CD4+ or CD8+ T cells sorted from blood, obtained in a trial of the OX40 agonist ivuxolimab. The receptor set was obtained from an adult with an advanced solid tumor such as melanoma, head and neck, liver or kidney cancer.

The chain recombines TRBV6-5 with TRBJ1-2; possible D gene TRBD1, 6 bases. CDR3 size: 13 residues. CDR1 MNHEY and CDR2 SVGAGI come from the germline V gene. V was pared by 5 bases and J by 5 bases, with 12 bases between. The DNA of the CDR3 is TGTGCCAGCAGTCGATTTGGACAGTATGGCTACACCTTC. Amino acid sequence: CASSRFGQYGYTF.

The chain uses TRBV14 and TRBJ2-6; 8 positions agree with TRBD2. The ends lost 4 bases at V and 2 bases at J; junction bases unmatched: 4. The germline V gene has CDR1 SGHDN and CDR2 FVKESK. The CDR3 loop spans 16 amino acids. In DNA form, the CDR3 reads TGTGCCAGCAGCCCCGGGGGGGCGGCTGGGGCCAACGTCCTGACTTTC. Its protein product is CASSPGGAAGANVLTF. The full variable domain, in which reference TRBV14 and TRBJ2-6 provide the parts outside the CDR3, is EAGVTQFPSHSVIEKGQTVTLRCDPISGHDNLYWYRRVMGKEIKFLLHFVKESKQDESGMPNNRFLAERTGGTYSTLKVQPAELEDSGVYFCASSPGGAAGANVLTFGAGSRLTVL.

V gene TRBV6-1 combines with J gene TRBJ1-3; tentatively, D is TRBD1 (5 bases). V dropped 8 bases and J dropped 8 bases, with 19 bases sitting between them. Germline-derived CDR1 and CDR2 are MNHNS and SASEGT. The length of the CDR3 is 14 residues. In DNA form, the CDR3 reads TGTGCCAGCGTAATGCCGGGACCCCGATACACCATATATTTT. Protein sequence: CASVMPGPRYTIYF.

The genes are TRBV5-4 and TRBJ2-5, with TRBD2 as a possible D gene (5 bases). Per the germline V gene, CDR1 is SGHNT and CDR2 is YYREEE (reference sequence). This CDR3 is built from 14 residues. Trimming took off 4 bases at V and 5 bases at J, with 15 bases between the two ends. The CDR3 DNA reads TGTGCCAGCAGCACCCAAACTAGGGCCGAGACCCAGTACTTC. It translates to CASSTQTRAETQYF.

The chain recombines TRBV7-2 with TRBJ1-2; TRBD1 matches 11 bases. Per the germline V gene, CDR1 is SGHTA and CDR2 is FQGNSA. This CDR3 has 16 amino acids. The V gene end was trimmed by 6 bases and the J gene end by 1 base; junction bases not matched to a gene: 7. The CDR3 coding sequence is TGTGCCAGCAGGCGTTCCGGGACAGGGGGTAACTATGGCTACACCTTC. Amino acid sequence: CASRRSGTGGNYGYTF.

The chain is built from TRBV7-2 and TRBJ1-1, with 8 bases identical to TRBD1. The junction had 7 bases not matched to a gene; V was cut back by 10 bases and J by 3 bases. The germline V gene encodes CDR1 SGHTA and CDR2 FQGNSA. This CDR3 spans 13 amino acids. CDR3 nucleotide sequence: TGTGCCACCACTCAGGGGGCATACACTGAAGCTTTCTTT. It is translated as CATTQGAYTEAFF.

This clone was counted once. The junction shows a germline mismatch at one end, possibly a read error. This chain links TRBV7-7 with TRBJ2-2; TRBD1 is a possible D gene (5 bases). The CDR3 sequence is 12 residues long. Germline CDR1 SSHAT, CDR2 FNYEAQ (reference sequence). Written as DNA, the CDR3 is TGTGCTAGCAGCCAGCAGGGAGGGGAGCTGTTTTTT. Translated: CASSQQGGELFF.

The chain couples TRBV21-1 to TRBJ2-7; TRBD2, the table's D call, lacks a check against the DNA. TRBV21-1 is a pseudogene. This CDR3 region has 15 residues. The CDR3, as DNA: TGTGCCAGCAGCGACGAGCGGGAGTCCACCTACGAGCAGTACTTC. It yields the protein CASSDERESTYEQYF.

V gene TRBV7-9 combines with J gene TRBJ1-1, with unresolved D. V dropped 2 bases and J dropped 1 base, with 11 bases sitting between them. CDR1 SEHNR and CDR2 FQNEAQ come from the germline V gene (reference sequence). This CDR3 comprises 15 residues. CDR3 protein: CASSLWVGENTEAFF. The DNA of the CDR3 is TGTGCCAGCAGCTTATGGGTAGGCGAGAACACTGAAGCTTTCTTT.

J is TRBJ2-3 and V is TRBV11-3, with D possibly TRBD2 on 5 matching bases. Germline loops: CDR1 SGHNT, CDR2 YENEEA. The CDR3 runs to 13 residues. The V and J ends lost 5 bases and 2 bases respectively, with 8 bases between them. DNA for the CDR3: TGTGCCAGCAGCCCGAGGGTCACAGATACGCAGTATTTT. This encodes CASSPRVTDTQYF. Based on the CDR3 plus reference TRBV11-3 and TRBJ2-3, the full variable domain is EAGVVQSPRYKIIEKKQPVAFWCNPISGHNTLYWYLQNLGQGPELLIRYENEEAVDDSQLPKDRFSAERLKGVDSTLKIQPAELGDSAVYLCASSPRVTDTQYFGPGTRLTVL.

The gene calls are TRBV7-3 and TRBJ2-5; D is undetermined. The CDR3 is made up of 13 amino acids. Per germline, CDR1 SGHTA and CDR2 FQGTGA. The ends were cut back, 4 bases at V and 3 bases at J, with 9 bases in the middle. The CDR3 sequence is CASSSAEKETQYF. The CDR3 nucleotides read TGTGCCAGCAGCTCGGCCGAAAAAGAGACCCAGTACTTC.

This clone was seen once. Written as DNA, the CDR3 is TGTGCCAGCAGCTTCGGAGACAGGGACGCTGAAAAACTGTTTTTT. It yields the protein CASSFGDRDAEKLFF. The V gene is TRBV11-2, the J gene TRBJ1-4, with 7 bases aligning to TRBD1. This CDR3 has 15 amino acids. Germline trimming cut 3 bases from V and 7 bases from J; bases unmatched to any gene: 8. The germline CDR1 and CDR2 sequences are SGHAT and FQNNGV.

The V call is TRBV4-3, the J call TRBJ1-1; tentative D call: TRBD1 (6 bases). The length of the CDR3 is 17 residues. Germline CDR1 is LGHNA and CDR2 is YSLEER. Trimming removed 0 bases from V and 1 base from J, with 15 bases in between. In DNA, the CDR3 is TGCGCCAGCAGCCAAGATTGGGGGCAGGGGACGAACACTGAAGCTTTCTTT. Translated, it gives CASSQDWGQGTNTEAFF.

The V gene is TRBV23-1, the J gene TRBJ2-1; D is uncertain. TRBV23-1 is an open reading frame, and its role is uncertain. Trimming shortened V by 4 bases and J by 10 bases, and 26 bases separated the two germline ends. The CDR3 extends over 17 amino acids. The chain's CDR3 is CASSPGSGRSPPGEQFF. CDR3 coding DNA: TGCGCCAGCAGTCCAGGTTCAGGTAGGAGTCCCCCCGGGGAGCAGTTCTTC.

The rearrangement uses TRBV30 and TRBJ2-5; unclear D gene. This CDR3 spans 14 amino acids. Germline V gene lookup returns CDR1 GTSNPN and CDR2 SVGIG (reference sequence). Trimming left V 3 bases short and J 5 bases short, with 16 bases between. Written as DNA, the CDR3 is TGTGCCTGGAGCGGCCCTCTATTAGGGGAGACCCAGTACTTC. It codes for CAWSGPLLGETQYF. The full variable domain, with the rest looked up from reference TRBV30 and TRBJ2-5, is SQTIHQWPATLVQPVGSPLSLECTVEGTSNPNLYWYRQAAGRGLQLLFYSVGIGQISSEVPQNLSASRPQDRQFILSSKKLLLSDSGFYLCAWSGPLLGETQYFGPGTRLLVL.

The rearrangement links TRBV4-1 to TRBJ1-1; maybe TRBD1 (6 bases). The CDR3 length is 14 residues. Germline CDR1 and CDR2: MGHRA and YSYEKL. V lost 3 bases, J lost 6 bases, and 14 bases lay in between. CDR3 coding DNA: TGCGCCAGCAGCCACTGGGGGGACATCTCTGAAGCTTTCTTT. Its translation: CASSHWGDISEAFF.

There are a few counts of this clone. This chain links TRBV29-1 with TRBJ1-1, with D uncertain. This CDR3 contains 12 residues. CDR1 is SQVTM and CDR2 is ANQGSEA in the germline V gene. V was clipped by 0 bases and J by 11 bases, with 13 bases between them. The CDR3 region is CSVEDWPSGAFF. The DNA of the CDR3 is TGCAGCGTTGAAGATTGGCCGTCTGGGGCTTTCTTT.

This chain uses TRBV7-2 with TRBJ2-7; D gene uncertain. The CDR3 has 12 amino acids. With 1 base removed from V and 6 bases from J, the gap between germline ends came to 7 bases. Looked up from germline, CDR1 is SGHTA and CDR2 is FQGNSA. CDR3 region: CASSLGLAEQYF. The CDR3, as DNA: TGTGCCAGCAGCTTAGGATTGGCCGAGCAGTACTTC.

This clone has just one count. The V gene is TRBV18, the J gene TRBJ2-3; 8 nucleotides agree with TRBD2. The germline V gene encodes CDR1 KGHSH and CDR2 LQKENI. This CDR3 region has 14 residues. Losses at the gene ends were 5 bases for V and 5 bases for J; bases not matched to a gene: 6. CDR3 in amino acids: CASSKGLAGDTQYF. DNA for the CDR3: TGTGCCAGCTCAAAAGGACTAGCTGGAGATACGCAGTATTTT.

This clone was counted once. This rearrangement joins TRBV2 to TRBJ1-5; the D gene is possibly TRBD1 (5 bases). The CDR3 extends over 13 amino acids. Per the germline V gene, CDR1 is SNHLY and CDR2 is FYNNEI. Trimming took 3 bases from V and 6 from J, leaving 9 bases between them. The CDR3 spells CASSDRDVQPQHF. The CDR3 coding sequence is TGTGCCAGCAGTGACAGGGACGTTCAGCCCCAGCATTTT. Full variable domain (rest looked up from reference TRBV2 and TRBJ1-5): EPEVTQTPSHQVTQMGQEVILRCVPISNHLYFYWYRQILGQKVEFLVSFYNNEISEKSEIFDDQFSVERPDGSNFTLKIRSTKLEDSAMYFCASSDRDVQPQHFGDGTRLSIL.